Listed here are 4 T cell receptor beta chains from one sample, sequenced in a study of cytomegalovirus exposure and HLA in healthy donors. 60 Vbeta and 13 Jbeta primers were used in PCR. The repertoire was sequenced with immunoSEQ multiplex PCR; TCRdb's copy has only in-frame clones and lacks some. The data contain 120,000 to 150,000 clones, about 73% of them singletons. Material: PBMCs. The source of these receptors is a man aged 35-49 years in good health and CMV-seropositive.

This clone is a singleton in its sample. This sequence joins TRBV6-5 and TRBJ2-7; D gene uncertain. The germline V and J ends were trimmed by 6 bases and 4 bases, with 13 bases remaining between them. The CDR3 runs 13 residues. Germline V lookup: CDR1 MNHEY, CDR2 SVGAGI. In nucleotides, the CDR3 is TGTGCCAGCAGCCTCCGCCTAATGTACGAGCAGTACTTC. Amino acids: CASSLRLMYEQYF.

This chain links TRBV5-1 with TRBJ1-2, with 9 positions matching TRBD1. Unmatched junction bases numbered 2, after V lost 3 bases and J lost 5 bases. Germline assignment: CDR1 SGHRS and CDR2 YFSETQ. The CDR3 spans 13 residues. The CDR3 DNA is TGCGCCAGCAGCTCGGACAGGGGATATGGCTACACCTTC. It translates to CASSSDRGYGYTF.

The V and J genes are TRBV5-1 and TRBJ1-4, with 9 bases matching TRBD1. V shed 3 bases and J 8 bases; nucleotides not matched to a gene: 11. Germline V CDR1 and CDR2: SGHRS, YFSETQ. This CDR3 has 16 amino acids. The CDR3 region has the DNA TGCGCCAGCAGCTCACGTGGAGGGACAGGGACCGAAAAACTGTTTTTT. Encoded protein: CASSSRGGTGTEKLFF.

This clone was detected once. The chain couples TRBV10-1 to TRBJ2-1, with 7 bases that match TRBD2. This CDR3 has 13 residues. Germline V gene data show CDR1 as WNHNN and CDR2 as SYGVQD (reference sequence). V dropped 3 bases and J dropped 9; count of bases not matched to a gene: 5. As DNA, the CDR3 is TGCGCCAGCAGTGAAGGCGGGAGTCCTGAGCAGTTCTTC. It encodes CASSEGGSPEQFF.